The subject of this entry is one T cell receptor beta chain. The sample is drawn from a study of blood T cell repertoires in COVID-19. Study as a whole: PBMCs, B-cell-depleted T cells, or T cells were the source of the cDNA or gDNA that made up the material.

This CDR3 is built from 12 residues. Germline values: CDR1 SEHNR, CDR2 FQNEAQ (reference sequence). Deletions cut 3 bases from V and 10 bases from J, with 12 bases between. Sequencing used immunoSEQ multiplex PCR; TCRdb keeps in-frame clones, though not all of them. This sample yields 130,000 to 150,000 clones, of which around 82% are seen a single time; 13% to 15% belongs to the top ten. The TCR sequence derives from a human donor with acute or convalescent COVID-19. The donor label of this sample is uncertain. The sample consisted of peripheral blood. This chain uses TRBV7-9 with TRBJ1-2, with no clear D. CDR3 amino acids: CASSFALEDYTF. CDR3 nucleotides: TGTGCCAGCAGCTTTGCCCTAGAGGACTACACCTTC.